This T cell receptor (beta chain) was sequenced in a study of beta chain features in type 1 diabetes. Overall study context: Across the samples, 90 million to 120 million sorted cells were examined in total. Findings and caveats of the study: HLA effects on TCRB rearrangement stayed unresolved here. TCRB CDR3s were moderately but significantly shorter in Type 1 diabetes patients in all four CD4+ subsets. It was among patients, rather than healthy donors, that naive, central memory and Treg TCRB repertoires appeared more similar.

V was cut by 6 bases and J by 1 base, with 15 bases left in between. The CDR3 consists of 15 residues. Germline-derived CDR1 and CDR2 are LNHDA and SQIVND (reference sequence). Expressed TCRB transcripts were sequenced, since all the RNA that had been isolated was reverse transcribed. Here immunoSEQ multiplex PCR was the method, and the copy in TCRdb shows in-frame clones only, minus some. Found here are roughly 160,000 clones, about 7.8% of them singletons; the top ten hold approximately 0.93%. CD45RO/CCR7/CD25/CD127/CD95/CD27 sorting isolated CD4+ naive, central memory, regulatory and stem cell-like memory cells. About this clone itself: The antigen remains undetermined.

The material sequenced was central memory CD4+ T cells from blood. The source is a middle-aged woman with type 1 diabetes. V gene TRBV19 combines with J gene TRBJ2-5, with D tentatively TRBD1 (6 bases). The CDR3 protein is CASRNQQGPQETQYF. The CDR3, as DNA: TGTGCCAGTAGGAACCAACAGGGACCCCAAGAGACCCAGTACTTC.